This T cell receptor (beta chain) was sequenced in a study of CD8+CD57+ T cells in acquired aplastic anemia. For the study at large: Mean DNA quantity obtained from sorted CD4+ and CD8+ cells was about 3.2 ug.

Germline lookup yields CDR1 SGHAT and CDR2 FQNNGV. The CDR3 length is 14 residues. Comment on this clonotype: A clone one base away is much larger, so this may be a read error.

Genomic DNA was employed as the template in profiling TCR beta VDJ and CDR3. Each CDR3 protein is one row after TCRdb ran MiXCR on the reads. Of 200,000 to 250,000 distinct CDR3 sequences listed, 30% to 35% are singletons. The sequencing sample was made of sorted CD4+, CD8+, or CD8+CD57+ T cells (not recorded which) from PBMCs. The receptor's source is a human donor in good health, serving as a control. This sequence joins TRBV11-2 and TRBJ2-1; 7 bases agree with TRBD2. Gene TRBJ2-7 matches the end of the DNA better, so the J call may be wrong. The CDR3, as DNA: TGTGCCAGCAGGGCTAGCGGATCCTACAATGAGCAGTACTTC. Its protein product is CASRASGSYNEQYF.